The 21 T cell receptor beta chains in this list originate from one sample, sequenced in a study of blood T cell repertoires in COVID-19. Clones were read by immunoSEQ multiplex PCR, and TCRdb kept only the in-frame ones, dropping some. Of 200,000 to 300,000 clones listed, about 85% are singletons. The specimen sequenced was peripheral blood. The receptors here all came from a man aged 18 to 29 with active or convalescent COVID-19.

The chain links TRBV5-6 to TRBJ2-5, with a tentative D call TRBD1 (5 bases). Germline loops: CDR1 SGHDT, CDR2 YYEEEE. The germline V and J ends were trimmed by 2 bases and 4 bases, with 15 bases remaining between them. There are 15 residues in the CDR3. In nucleotides, the CDR3 is TGTGCCAGCAGCTTTCCTAGGGGTCTATCAGAGACCCAGTACTTC. It is translated as CASSFPRGLSETQYF. Filled out from reference TRBV5-6 and TRBJ2-5, the complete variable domain reads DAGVTQSPTHLIKTRGQQVTLRCSPKSGHDTVSWYQQALGQGPQFIFQYYEEEERQRGNFPDRFSGHQFPNYSSELNVNALLLGDSALYLCASSFPRGLSETQYFGPGTRLLVL.

This sequence joins TRBV6-2 or TRBV6-3 and TRBJ1-5, with 9 bases lining up with TRBD1. The germline gives CDR1 MNHEY, CDR2 SVGEGT. V lost 2 bases, J lost 8 bases, and 16 bases stayed unmatched. CDR3 length equals 18 residues. In nucleotides, the CDR3 is TGTGCCAGCAGTTACGCCCAGTGGAGGACAGGGGCCCTGGAGCCCCAGCATTTT. It translates to CASSYAQWRTGALEPQHF.

The J gene is TRBJ2-5, the V gene TRBV28; D remains unclear. This CDR3 spans 10 amino acids. The ends were cut back, 8 bases at V and 3 bases at J, with 4 bases in the middle. Germline V CDR1 and CDR2: MDHEN, SYDVKM. In DNA form, the CDR3 reads TGTGCCAGCCGCGAAGAGACCCAGTACTTC. This encodes CASREETQYF.

This clone has a single count. This sequence joins TRBV10-1 and TRBJ2-5; 8 bases agree with TRBD2. The CDR3 runs 15 residues. Germline assignment: CDR1 WNHNN and CDR2 SYGVQD (reference sequence). V lost 2 bases, J lost 1 base, and 3 bases stayed unmatched. CDR3: CASSEGGGPQETQYF. The CDR3 DNA is TGCGCCAGCAGTGAGGGCGGGGGGCCCCAAGAGACCCAGTACTTC.

The rearrangement uses TRBV7-8 and TRBJ2-3, with a weak D call TRBD1 (6 bases). Trimming removed 5 bases from V and 0 bases from J, with 39 bases in between. CDR1 and CDR2 from the germline V gene are SGHVS and FQNEAQ. The CDR3 runs 24 residues. This chain's CDR3 is CASSPLLGLPPGVLGAVSTDTQYF. The CDR3 DNA follows: TGTGCCAGCAGCCCCCTCCTAGGTCTCCCACCAGGGGTGCTTGGGGCAGTTAGCACAGATACGCAGTATTTT.

This clone was seen once. The chain employs TRBV5-8 and TRBJ1-2, with TRBD1 identical over 10 bases. V lost 3 bases to trimming and J lost 6 bases; unmatched junction nucleotides: 5. The CDR3 loop spans 14 amino acids. CDR1 and CDR2 (germline): SGHTS, YDEGEE. The CDR3 sequence is CASSSRQGANGYTF. CDR3 sequence (DNA): TGTGCCAGCAGCTCACGACAGGGGGCTAATGGCTACACCTTC.

This chain joins TRBV29-1 and TRBJ2-7; TRBD2 agrees at 8 bases. Trimming at V came to 4 bases and at J to 7 bases, leaving 9 bases not matched to a gene. The CDR3 is made up of 13 amino acids. Germline V gene sequence: CDR1 SQVTM, CDR2 ANQGSEA. This chain's CDR3 is CSVGREVAFEQYF. The CDR3 DNA reads TGCAGCGTTGGGCGGGAGGTGGCATTTGAGCAGTACTTC.

The chain uses TRBV20-1 and TRBJ1-4; a possible D gene is TRBD1 (5 bases). V lost 3 bases and J lost 4, with 12 bases in between. The germline V gene has CDR1 DFQATT and CDR2 SNEGSKA (reference sequence). The CDR3 totals 14 residues. The CDR3 DNA is TGCAGTGCTAGTTCCAGGGATGGTAATGAAAAACTGTTTTTT. Amino acid sequence: CSASSRDGNEKLFF.

This chain joins TRBV13 and TRBJ2-7, with a tentative D call TRBD1 (5 bases). The CDR3 runs 13 residues. Germline CDR1 reads PRHDT; CDR2 reads FYEKMQ (reference sequence). Trimming removed 0 bases at V and 4 bases at J, with 7 bases between. The CDR3 reads CASSLGAGYEQYF. The DNA for the CDR3 is TGTGCCAGCAGCTTAGGGGCAGGGTACGAGCAGTACTTC.

Written as DNA, the CDR3 is TGTGCCAGCAGCCCCCCACAGGGATTGTTGGGGACCCAGTACTTC. Encoded protein: CASSPPQGLLGTQYF. The rearrangement uses TRBV3-1 (or the pseudogene TRBV3-2) and TRBJ2-5; D might be TRBD1 (6 bases). This CDR3 contains 15 residues. Germline CDR1 is LGHDT and CDR2 is YNNKEL (reference sequence). The V end was cut by 4 bases, the J end by 7 bases, with 19 bases between.

J is TRBJ1-5 and V is TRBV28; D perhaps matches TRBD1 (6 bases). The CDR3 sequence is 15 residues long. Trimming took off 0 bases at V and 4 bases at J, with 10 bases between the two ends. Germline CDR1 is MDHEN and CDR2 is SYDVKM. The chain's CDR3 is CASSLWDRANQPQHF. CDR3 coding DNA: TGTGCCAGCAGTTTATGGGACAGAGCAAATCAGCCCCAGCATTTT.

J is TRBJ2-7 and V is TRBV7-2, with 8 bases identical to TRBD2. V shed 1 base and J 6 bases; nucleotides not matched to a gene: 5. The germline V gene encodes CDR1 SGHTA and CDR2 FQGNSA. This CDR3 is 14 amino acids long. DNA for the CDR3: TGTGCCAGCAGCTTAGTTCGCGGGAGGCGCGAGCAGTACTTC. It translates to CASSLVRGRREQYF.

This sequence joins TRBV7-2 and TRBJ2-5, with D unclear. The CDR3 is 15 amino acids. Germline loops: CDR1 SGHTA, CDR2 FQGNSA. Trimming removed 0 bases from V and 3 bases from J, with 11 bases in between. The chain's CDR3 is CASSLAPGPEETQYF. The CDR3 DNA reads TGTGCCAGCAGCTTAGCCCCAGGCCCCGAAGAGACCCAGTACTTC.

This clone was counted once. The CDR3 loop is CSVAGGQETQYF. CDR3 DNA sequence: TGCAGCGTTGCGGGGGGTCAAGAGACCCAGTACTTC. This chain links TRBV29-1 with TRBJ2-5; TRBD2 matches at 7 bases. V lost 4 bases, J lost 2 bases, and 1 base stayed unmatched. Germline-derived CDR1 and CDR2 are SQVTM and ANQGSEA. There are 12 residues in the CDR3.

The chain employs TRBV14 and TRBJ1-1; D is ambiguous. Trimming cost V 2 bases and J 5 bases, with 9 bases left between them. Germline V lookup: CDR1 SGHDN, CDR2 FVKESK. The CDR3 has 13 residues. The CDR3 sequence is CASSQQTITEAFF. Here the CDR3 DNA reads TGTGCCAGCAGCCAACAGACTATAACTGAAGCTTTCTTT.

This clone was seen once. In DNA, the CDR3 is TGTGCCAGCAGTTACGGCGGGTCCTACGAGCAGTACTTC. This gives the protein CASSYGGSYEQYF. The chain recombines TRBV6-5 with TRBJ2-7; perhaps TRBD2 as D (5 bases). The CDR3 contains 13 residues. The ends were cut back, 2 bases at V and 1 base at J, with 6 bases in the middle. Germline loops: CDR1 MNHEY, CDR2 SVGAGI.

A note on this clone: This sample includes further DNA sequences coding for the same CDR3. This chain connects TRBV5-4 to TRBJ2-2; 7 bases agree with TRBD1. The CDR3 loop spans 14 amino acids. The germline CDR1 and CDR2 sequences are SGHNT and YYREEE (reference sequence). Trimming at V came to 5 bases and at J to 4 bases, leaving 5 bases not matched to a gene. CDR3 sequence reads: CASSSRQGTGELFF. The CDR3 DNA is TGTGCCAGCAGTTCCCGACAGGGCACCGGGGAGCTGTTTTTT.

This chain connects TRBV6-5 to TRBJ1-2, with TRBD1 as a possible D gene (6 bases). Germline values: CDR1 MNHEY, CDR2 SVGAGI. Trimming cost V 0 bases and J 8 bases, with 13 bases left between them. The CDR3 contains 14 residues. CDR3 bases: TGTGCCAGCAGTTACTCGAGCAGGGGTGGCGGCTACACCTTC. This encodes CASSYSSRGGGYTF.

The J gene is TRBJ1-2, the V gene TRBV7-9; D remains unclear. Germline CDR1 is SEHNR and CDR2 is FQNEAQ (reference sequence). Trimming took off 5 bases at V and 10 bases at J, with 14 bases between the two ends. The CDR3 runs 12 residues. For the CDR3, the DNA is TGTGCCAGCAGCCTTGCTCGGGGAGCCTACACCTTC. This gives the protein CASSLARGAYTF.

V and J are TRBV5-1 and TRBJ2-5; D uncertain. Looked up from germline, CDR1 is SGHRS and CDR2 is YFSETQ. V was pared by 2 bases and J by 1 base, with 9 bases between. CDR3 length equals 14 residues. The CDR3 DNA is TGCGCCAGCAGCTTCACTGTGCCCCAAGAGACCCAGTACTTC. This gives the protein CASSFTVPQETQYF. Drawing the rest from reference TRBV5-1 and TRBJ2-5, the complete variable domain is KAGVTQTPRYLIKTRGQQVTLSCSPISGHRSVSWYQQTPGQGLQFLFEYFSETQRNKGNFPGRFSGRQFSNSRSEMNVSTLELGDSALYLCASSFTVPQETQYFGPGTRLLVL.

The chain uses TRBV2 and TRBJ2-5; D is uncertain. This CDR3 has 14 amino acids. Germline CDR1 and CDR2: SNHLY and FYNNEI. V lost 1 base and J 2 bases, leaving 8 bases between the germline ends. The CDR3 reads CASSEVTEQETQYF. In DNA form, the CDR3 reads TGTGCCAGCAGTGAAGTAACAGAACAAGAGACCCAGTACTTC.